These 9 T cell receptor beta chains came from one sample sequenced in a study of cytomegalovirus exposure and HLA in healthy donors (dated by TCRdb to 2016 to 2017). The method was the immunoSEQ multiplex PCR assay. A mixture of 60 forward primers for TCR Vbeta segments and 13 reverse primers for TCR Jbeta segments was used in the multiplex PCR. This immuneACCESS table, as held by TCRdb, lists in-frame sequences with V and J called but not all clones. Of the missing ones, under half trace to an unresolved V gene in checked studies; the others have no known cause. This sample lists under 150,000 clones; over 60% were detected once. Of the sample, about 4.5% is held by the ten largest clones. Sequencing input: PBMCs. The origin of the receptors is a young man in good health and CMV-seropositive.

Worth noting for this clone: Within the sample, other DNA sequences also encode this same CDR3. V is TRBV28 and J is TRBJ2-1; tentatively, D is TRBD1 (6 bases). CDR3 length: 13 amino acids. The V end was cut by 6 bases, the J end by 4 bases, with 10 bases between. Germline V gene data show CDR1 as MDHEN and CDR2 as SYDVKM. CDR3 protein: CASRMDSYNEQFF. The CDR3 nucleotides are TGTGCCAGCAGGATGGACAGTTACAATGAGCAGTTCTTC.

V gene TRBV4-3 combines with J gene TRBJ2-5; 10 bases agree with TRBD2. The CDR3 length is 17 residues. Germline trimming cut 0 bases from V and 2 bases from J; bases unmatched to any gene: 6. The germline V gene encodes CDR1 LGHNA and CDR2 YSLEER. CDR3 nucleotides: TGCGCCAGCAGCCAAGATCGGCTAGCGGGAGTTCAAGAGACCCAGTACTTC. Translation gives CASSQDRLAGVQETQYF.

This rearrangement joins TRBV9 to TRBJ1-2, with a possible D match to TRBD1 (6 bases). CDR3 length: 14 residues. The germline gives CDR1 SGDLS, CDR2 YYNGEE. Trimming shortened V by 3 bases and J by 6 bases, and 15 bases separated the two germline ends. The CDR3 here is CASSEQGPWDGYTF. DNA for the CDR3: TGTGCCAGCAGCGAACAGGGACCCTGGGATGGCTACACCTTC.

V usage is TRBV4-1 and J usage is TRBJ2-6; D is perhaps TRBD1 (5 bases). In germline, CDR1 is MGHRA, CDR2 YSYEKL. CDR3 length: 19 amino acids. With 1 base removed from V and 2 bases from J, the gap between germline ends came to 18 bases. CDR3 nucleotides: TGCGCCAGCAGCCAAGGACCTGGGGCCCGTCTTCCTGGGGCCAACGTCCTGACTTTC. Translation: CASSQGPGARLPGANVLTF.

The chain uses TRBV6-1 and TRBJ2-7; tentative D call: TRBD2 (5 bases). Germline V gives CDR1 MNHNS, CDR2 SASEGT. The CDR3 totals 13 residues. V gave up 4 bases and J gave up 7 bases, with 14 bases separating them. The CDR3 spells CASSVTDTGEQYF. CDR3 in DNA: TGTGCCAGCAGTGTAACAGATACGGGAGAGCAGTACTTC.

The chain recombines TRBV30 with TRBJ2-3; 12 bases are shared with TRBD2. The CDR3 is 17 amino acids. CDR1 and CDR2 (germline): GTSNPN, SVGIG (reference sequence). Trimming removed 2 bases from V and 6 bases from J; junction bases left unmatched: 12. For the CDR3, the DNA is TGTGCCTGGAGTACCTTAGGACTAGCGGGGCCGAGGGATACGCAGTATTTT. It codes for CAWSTLGLAGPRDTQYF.

The rearrangement links TRBV5-5 to TRBJ2-7; 7 nucleotides line up with TRBD2. Germline lookup yields CDR1 SGHKS and CDR2 YYEKEE (reference sequence). The CDR3 loop spans 15 amino acids. The ends lost 1 base at V and 4 bases at J; junction bases unmatched: 8. The chain's CDR3 is CASSLWASGTYEQYF. In DNA form, the CDR3 reads TGTGCCAGCAGCTTGTGGGCTAGCGGAACGTACGAGCAGTACTTC.

This rearrangement joins TRBV2 to TRBJ2-1; 7 nucleotides line up with TRBD2. The CDR3 runs to 15 residues. Per the germline V gene, CDR1 is SNHLY and CDR2 is FYNNEI. The V and J ends lost 6 bases and 4 bases, in that order; junction bases with no gene match: 9. The CDR3 DNA reads TGTGCCAGCAGCGCGGAGGCGCGGGAGTACAATGAGCAGTTCTTC. It codes for CASSAEAREYNEQFF.

The gene calls are TRBV28 and TRBJ2-5, with 8 bases that match TRBD2. Per the germline V gene, CDR1 is MDHEN and CDR2 is SYDVKM. V gave up 5 bases and J gave up 5 bases; unmatched junction bases: 4. There are 13 residues in the CDR3. The CDR3 bases are TGTGCCAGCAGTCCAGCGGGAGTCGAGACCCAGTACTTC. Translating it yields CASSPAGVETQYF.